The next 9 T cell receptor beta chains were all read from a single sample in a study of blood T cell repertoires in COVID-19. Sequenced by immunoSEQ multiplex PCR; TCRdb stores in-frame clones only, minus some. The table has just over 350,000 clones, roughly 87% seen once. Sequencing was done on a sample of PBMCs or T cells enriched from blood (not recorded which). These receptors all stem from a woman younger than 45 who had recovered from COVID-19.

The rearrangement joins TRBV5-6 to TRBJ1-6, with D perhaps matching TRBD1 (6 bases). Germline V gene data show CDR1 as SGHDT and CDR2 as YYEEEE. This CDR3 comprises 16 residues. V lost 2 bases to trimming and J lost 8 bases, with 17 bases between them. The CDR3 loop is CASSLFSGGAHSPLHF. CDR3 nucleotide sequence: TGTGCCAGCAGCTTATTTTCGGGGGGCGCGCATTCACCCCTCCACTTT.

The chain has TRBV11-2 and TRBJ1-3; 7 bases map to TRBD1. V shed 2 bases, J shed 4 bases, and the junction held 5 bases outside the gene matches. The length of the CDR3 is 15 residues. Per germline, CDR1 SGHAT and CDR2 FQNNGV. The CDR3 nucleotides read TGTGCCAGCAGCTTATTCACAGGGGCCGGAAACACCATATATTTT. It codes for CASSLFTGAGNTIYF.

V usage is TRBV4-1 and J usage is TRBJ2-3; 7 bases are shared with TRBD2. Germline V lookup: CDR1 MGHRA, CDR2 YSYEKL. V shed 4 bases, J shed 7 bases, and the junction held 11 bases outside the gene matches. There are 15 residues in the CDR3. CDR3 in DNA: TGCGCCAGCAGCCCCAAGGGCGGCGGGGGTTATACGCAGTATTTT. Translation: CASSPKGGGGYTQYF.

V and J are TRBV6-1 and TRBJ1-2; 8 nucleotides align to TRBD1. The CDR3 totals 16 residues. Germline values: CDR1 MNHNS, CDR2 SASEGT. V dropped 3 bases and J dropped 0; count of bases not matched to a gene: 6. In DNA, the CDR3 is TGTGCCAGCAGTGAGCCCGGACAGGGATCTAACTATGGCTACACCTTC. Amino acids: CASSEPGQGSNYGYTF.

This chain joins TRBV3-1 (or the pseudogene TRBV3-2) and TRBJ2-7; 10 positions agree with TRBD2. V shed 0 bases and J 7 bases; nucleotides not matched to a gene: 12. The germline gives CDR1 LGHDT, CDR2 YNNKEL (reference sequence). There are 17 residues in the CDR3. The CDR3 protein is CASSQEVFVAGGGEQYF. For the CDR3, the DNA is TGTGCCAGCAGCCAAGAAGTTTTCGTAGCGGGGGGAGGTGAGCAGTACTTC.

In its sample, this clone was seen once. CDR3 bases: TGCGCCAGCAGCCAAGGGCTGATTAGCAATCAGCCCCAGCATTTT. Translation: CASSQGLISNQPQHF. This sequence joins TRBV4-1 and TRBJ1-5; D unresolved. The CDR3 sequence is 15 residues long. Germline V gives CDR1 MGHRA, CDR2 YSYEKL. The V and J ends lost 1 base and 0 bases respectively, with 7 bases between them.

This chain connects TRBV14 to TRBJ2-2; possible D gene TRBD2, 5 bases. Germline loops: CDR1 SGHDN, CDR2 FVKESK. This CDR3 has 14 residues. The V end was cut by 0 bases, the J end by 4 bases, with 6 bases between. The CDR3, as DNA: TGTGCCAGCAGCCAAGATGGGAGCACCGGGGAGCTGTTTTTT. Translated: CASSQDGSTGELFF.

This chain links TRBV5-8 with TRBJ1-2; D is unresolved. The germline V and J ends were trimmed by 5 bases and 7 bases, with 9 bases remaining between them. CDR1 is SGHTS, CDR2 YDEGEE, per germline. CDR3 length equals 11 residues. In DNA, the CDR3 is TGTGCCAGCAGACTAAGTAGTGGCTACACCTTC. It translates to CASRLSSGYTF.

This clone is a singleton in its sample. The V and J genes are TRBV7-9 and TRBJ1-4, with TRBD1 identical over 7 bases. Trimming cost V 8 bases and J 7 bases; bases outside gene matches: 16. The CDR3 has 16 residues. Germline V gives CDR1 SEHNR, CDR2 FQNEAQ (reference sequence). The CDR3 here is CASVALEGAFGEKLFF. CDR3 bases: TGTGCCAGCGTCGCGTTAGAGGGGGCGTTTGGTGAAAAACTGTTTTTT.